Included here is one TCR beta chain sequence, with context. This CDR3 is built from 13 residues. Germline CDR1 reads GTSNPN; CDR2 reads SVGIG (reference sequence). Trimming removed 2 bases at V and 3 bases at J, with 10 bases between. This sample was taken from a study of blood T cell repertoires in COVID-19. Background on the study: Samples came from the United States, Italy and Spain, spanning acute and convalescent COVID-19. Sources were T cells, B-cell-depleted T cells, or PBMCs; the material itself was cDNA or gDNA.

Authors' processing steps: Counts of nucleated cells, estimated from reference gene primer amplification, were obtained. Sequencing used immunoSEQ multiplex PCR; TCRdb keeps in-frame clones, though not all of them. V and J calls and clone size are copied from that table; D and trimming were computed from the DNA. The sample has around 200,000 clones, roughly 84% seen once; the top ten hold approximately 4.8%. This TCR was sampled from a middle-aged man with active or convalescent COVID-19. The chain recombines TRBV30 with TRBJ1-2, with D maybe TRBD1 (6 bases). Sequenced sample: peripheral blood. Here the CDR3 DNA reads TGTGCCTGGAGTTTGGGGGCCGACTATGGCTACACCTTC. Translating gives CAWSLGADYGYTF.